A selection of T cell receptor beta chains follows, all from one sample in a study of graft-versus-host responses after intestinal transplantation. These receptors' targets are unknown. The assay was immunoSEQ multiplex PCR, and TCRdb's table has in-frame clones only and misses some. The sample lists roughly 100,000 clones, roughly 93% occurring once. Specimen: unstimulated CD8+ T cells sorted from spleen or lymph node cells, collected before intestinal transplant. Receptors originate from a human donor who received an intestinal transplant. CDR3s include the opening cysteine and the closing phenylalanine or tryptophan.

V gene	J gene	CDR3 protein
TRBV19	TRBJ2-1	CASSIPGTGDSNEQFF
TRBV6-6	TRBJ2-7	CATRGSGDYEQYF
TRBV7-8	TRBJ1-2	CASSLGAGESGYTF
TRBV29-1	TRBJ1-1	CSVRRGPFATEAFF
TRBV10-2	TRBJ1-1	CASRGADTEAFF
TRBV4-1	TRBJ2-7	CASSYGTGRYEQYF
TRBV5-8	TRBJ2-7	CASSWGASYEQYF
TRBV5-6	TRBJ2-2	CASSEGGSVFTGELFF
TRBV27	TRBJ2-4	CASLSPGAPDIQYF
TRBV7-9	TRBJ2-2	CARPKAGTSGGANTGELFF
TRBV27	TRBJ1-1	CASSSTGLVEAFF
TRBV27	TRBJ1-5	CASSPNNQPQHF
TRBV19	TRBJ1-1	CASSRGANTEAFF
TRBV7-8	TRBJ1-5	CASSPNPGSNQPQHF
TRBV4-1	TRBJ2-2	CASSHAGTVTGELFF
TRBV6-5	TRBJ1-6	CASSEGGRVLHF
TRBV9	TRBJ1-6	CASGRSSYNSPLHF
TRBV5-3	TRBJ2-1	CARSLMRCYNEQFF
TRBV7-9	TRBJ2-5	CASSFRLTPETQYF
TRBV4-2	TRBJ2-7	CASRSEGEQYF
TRBV7-2	TRBJ2-7	CASSLAGEGDYEQYF
TRBV5-6	TRBJ2-3	CASSLAILAGADTQYF
TRBV4-1	TRBJ1-6	CASSQYPTGEGYYNSPLHF
TRBV2	TRBJ2-7	CASSGGLTRGYYEQYF
TRBV2	TRBJ2-3	CASSYIAGELDTQYF
TRBV5-4	TRBJ1-1	CASSFWGDAEAFF
TRBV6-1	TRBJ1-1	CASSPDSNGEPFF
TRBV5-6	TRBJ2-5	CASSLGLAGGLGTQYF
TRBV4-1	TRBJ1-1	CASSQATTGRTNTEAFF
TRBV4-1	TRBJ1-1	CASSQVGGVYTEAFF
TRBV7-9	TRBJ1-2	CASSSNRVPNYGYTF
TRBV11-2	TRBJ2-5	CASSKSGLQETQYF
TRBV2	TRBJ2-1	CGGANEQFF
TRBV19	TRBJ1-3	CASSTDSSSGNTIYF
TRBV5-1	TRBJ1-6	CASSPEVGVNSPLHF
TRBV11-3	TRBJ2-1	CASSFASSGGREQFF
TRBV9	TRBJ2-1	CASSAGGSSNEQFF
TRBV6-6	TRBJ2-2	CASRQNPGELFF
TRBV30	TRBJ1-1	CASTVMNTEAFF
TRBV4-2	TRBJ2-5	CASSQTLPAGRYQETQYF
TRBV9	TRBJ2-1	CASSVDYMLGGATYNEQFF
TRBV2	TRBJ2-4	CASSGILAGWAKNIQYF
TRBV2	TRBJ2-7	CASSEALASSYEQYF
TRBV4-1	TRBJ1-2	CASSQDMSSNYGYTF
TRBV27	TRBJ1-2	CASSLKRTTNYGYTF
TRBV27	TRBJ1-6	CASSYGTDYNSPLHF
TRBV6-6	TRBJ1-5	CASRGEGAGQPQHF
TRBV7-9	TRBJ2-2	CASSPPTGVGELFF
TRBV5-4	TRBJ2-3	CASSLWGGQIIGTDTQYF